These T cell receptor beta chains were read from a single sample in a study of cytomegalovirus exposure and HLA in healthy donors. Sequenced by immunoSEQ multiplex PCR; TCRdb stores in-frame clones only, minus some. The sample includes about 150,000 clones, more than 60% seen only once; the top ten take about 10%. The source material was PBMCs. All receptors come from a man aged 18 to 29 in good health and CMV-seropositive. Each CDR3 is given with its conserved first and last residue. The D gene is left open where the match is weak. Clone size is not always given. Where it is, it says once, few, many or a class for expanded clones.

v_gene	len	d_gene	abundance	j_gene	CDR3aa	CDR3nt
TRBV7-9	13	-	-	TRBJ2-7	CASSQTLSDEQYF	TGTGCCAGCAGCCAAACTCTCTCGGACGAGCAGTACTTC
TRBV7-3	15	TRBD2	-	TRBJ2-1	CASSPGLAGYNEQFF	TGTGCCAGCAGCCCAGGACTAGCGGGGTACAATGAGCAGTTCTTC
TRBV27	15	-	once	TRBJ1-1	CASSSKQLRGTEAFF	TGTGCCAGCAGTTCCAAACAACTCCGGGGTACTGAAGCTTTCTTT
TRBV7-2	19	TRBD2	-	TRBJ2-1	CASSFPRGGSGSGFDEQFF	TGTGCCAGCAGCTTCCCCCGGGGGGGGTCCGGGTCCGGATTCGATGAGCAGTTCTTC
TRBV9	14	-	-	TRBJ2-3	CASSVGARGDTQYF	TGTGCCAGCAGCGTTGGGGCAAGGGGGGATACGCAGTATTTT
TRBV28	15	TRBD2	-	TRBJ2-1	CASSLWTSGYNEQFF	TGTGCCAGCAGTCTCTGGACTAGCGGATACAATGAGCAGTTCTTC
TRBV27	17	TRBD1	-	TRBJ2-2	CASSRQGVWTNTGELFF	TGTGCCAGCAGTCGACAGGGGGTGTGGACGAACACCGGGGAGCTGTTTTTT
TRBV18	14	-	-	TRBJ1-1	CASSVQKMNTEAFF	TGTGCCAGCTCAGTACAAAAAATGAACACTGAAGCTTTCTTT
TRBV5-6	18	TRBD2	-	TRBJ2-1	CASSLFLAGGLAYNEQFF	TGTGCCAGCAGCTTATTTTTAGCGGGAGGATTAGCCTACAATGAGCAGTTCTTC
TRBV7-6	15	-	-	TRBJ2-7	CASSPRTTIVSEQYF	TGTGCCAGCAGCCCTCGGACTACGATCGTCTCCGAGCAGTACTTC
TRBV14	14	-	-	TRBJ1-4	CAGSNLGTNEKLFF	TGTGCCGGCAGCAACCTCGGAACTAATGAAAAACTGTTTTTT
TRBV19	17	-	-	TRBJ1-5	CASSDGTHWKGSEPQHF	TGTGCCAGTAGTGACGGGACTCACTGGAAGGGAAGTGAGCCCCAGCATTTT
TRBV2	16	TRBD2	once	TRBJ2-2	CASRKAASGNTGELFF	TGTGCCAGCAGAAAAGCGGCTAGCGGAAACACCGGGGAGCTGTTTTTT
TRBV27	14	-	-	TRBJ2-1	CASSFPGLYNEQFF	TGTGCCAGCAGTTTTCCCGGACTGTACAATGAGCAGTTCTTC
TRBV30	12	TRBD1	few	TRBJ1-2	CAFKTGEGRYTF	TGTGCCTTCAAGACAGGGGAGGGTCGCTACACCTTC
TRBV25-1	14	TRBD2	-	TRBJ2-3	CASGTSFGADTQYF	TGTGCCAGCGGGACTAGCTTCGGTGCAGATACGCAGTATTTT
TRBV4-1	16	TRBD1	few	TRBJ2-7	CASSPERDRGAYEQYF	TGCGCCAGCAGCCCCGAGAGGGACAGGGGAGCCTACGAGCAGTACTTC
TRBV30	14	-	-	TRBJ2-4	CAWSLGTAKNIQYF	TGTGCCTGGAGTCTGGGCACGGCCAAAAACATTCAGTACTTC
TRBV4-2	15	TRBD1	-	TRBJ2-7	CASSQDAGGTYEQYF	TGTGCCAGCAGCCAAGATGCAGGGGGCACGTACGAGCAGTACTTC
TRBV4-2	16	TRBD2	-	TRBJ2-1	CASSQVAGGTYNEQFF	TGTGCCAGCAGCCAAGTCGCGGGAGGCACCTACAATGAGCAGTTCTTC
TRBV2	13	TRBD1	few	TRBJ1-5	CASRGQGSQPQHF	TGTGCCAGCAGAGGACAGGGCAGTCAGCCCCAGCATTTT
TRBV15	15	TRBD2	once	TRBJ2-5	CATSRDRAGGETQYF	TGTGCCACCAGCAGAGATAGGGCGGGGGGAGAGACCCAGTACTTC